These 17 T cell receptor beta chains share one sample of origin, sequenced in a study of vaccination and CD4 T cells after COVID-19. Sequenced with the Oncomine TCR Beta short-read assay was DNA taken from cultured CD4+ T cells. Each CDR3 protein is one row after TCRdb ran MiXCR on the PCR reads. This sample has about 4,000 distinct CDR3 sequences, with under 25% found just once. The treatment is: approximately nine-day PBMC culture with coronavirus spike peptide pools or control peptides (ViraFEST assay). These receptors have no identified antigens. The sequencing input was CD4+ T cells from blood, cultured in vitro. These receptor sequences come from a human donor who had recovered from COVID-19.

The gene calls are TRBV7-2 and TRBJ2-7; D perhaps matches TRBD2 (6 bases). Germline V gene data show CDR1 as SGHTA and CDR2 as FQGNSA. The ends were cut back, 6 bases at V and 0 bases at J, with 9 bases in the middle. There are 13 residues in the CDR3. Here the CDR3 DNA reads TGTGCCAGCAGAGGGAGGTCCTCCTACGAGCAGTACTTC. This codes for CASRGRSSYEQYF. Full variable domain (rest looked up from reference TRBV7-2 and TRBJ2-7): GAGVSQSPSNKVTEKGKDVELRCDPISGHTALYWYRQSLGQGLEFLIYFQGNSAPDKSGLPSDRFSAERTGGSVSTLTIQRTQQEDSAVYLCASRGRSSYEQYFGPGTRLTVT.

This chain connects TRBV7-2 to TRBJ2-7; D remains unclear. V lost 3 bases and J lost 4, with 10 bases in between. This CDR3 region has 13 residues. Per the germline V gene, CDR1 is SGHTA and CDR2 is FQGNSA. CDR3 in DNA: TGTGCCAGCAGCTTGCCTAGTCAATACGAGCAGTACTTC. It yields the protein CASSLPSQYEQYF.

This chain links TRBV5-1 with TRBJ1-6, with 10 bases aligning to TRBD1. Germline assignment: CDR1 SGHRS and CDR2 YFSETQ. Trimming at V came to 4 bases and at J to 10 bases, leaving 5 bases not matched to a gene. There are 14 residues in the CDR3. CDR3 DNA sequence: TGCGCCAGCAGCCCCTGGACAGGGGGATCACCCCTCCACTTT. This gives the protein CASSPWTGGSPLHF. The full variable domain, its missing parts supplied by reference TRBV5-1 and TRBJ1-6, is KAGVTQTPRYLIKTRGQQVTLSCSPISGHRSVSWYQQTPGQGLQFLFEYFSETQRNKGNFPGRFSGRQFSNSRSEMNVSTLELGDSALYLCASSPWTGGSPLHFGNGTRLTVT.

The chain is built from TRBV30 and TRBJ2-7, with unresolved D. Germline lookup yields CDR1 GTSNPN and CDR2 SVGIG (reference sequence). The V end was cut by 5 bases, the J end by 0 bases, with 14 bases between. This CDR3 has 14 residues. In DNA form, the CDR3 reads TGTGCCTGGTCTAGGGCGCTGAGCTCCTACGAGCAGTACTTC. Amino acid sequence: CAWSRALSSYEQYF.

CDR3 sequence: CAWSNSPSEKLFF. DNA for the CDR3: TGTGCCTGGAGTAACAGCCCTTCGGAAAAACTGTTTTTT. This chain links TRBV30 with TRBJ1-4; D not certain. The CDR3 totals 13 residues. Germline loops: CDR1 GTSNPN, CDR2 SVGIG (reference sequence). Trimming left V 2 bases short and J 8 bases short, with 12 bases between.

V and J are TRBV6-2 or TRBV6-3 and TRBJ1-4; 8 bases agree with TRBD1. This CDR3 is built from 19 residues. Losses at the gene ends were 7 bases for V and 5 bases for J; bases not matched to a gene: 21. Germline assignment: CDR1 MNHEY and CDR2 SVGEGT. CDR3 loop: CASTHRAGGAPGENEKLFF. The DNA for the CDR3 is TGTGCCAGCACCCACAGGGCAGGGGGCGCCCCGGGGGAGAATGAAAAACTGTTTTTT.

J is TRBJ1-1 and V is TRBV15, with no clear D. V was trimmed by 2 bases and J by 2 bases, leaving 6 bases between them. Germline V lookup: CDR1 LNHNV, CDR2 YYDKDF (reference sequence). The CDR3 extends over 13 amino acids. The CDR3 protein is CATSRKENTEAFF. CDR3 DNA sequence: TGTGCCACCAGCAGAAAAGAAAACACTGAAGCTTTCTTT. The whole variable domain, remainder taken from reference TRBV15 and TRBJ1-1, is DAMVIQNPRYQVTQFGKPVTLSCSQTLNHNVMYWYQQKSSQAPKLLFHYYDKDFNNEADTPDNFQSRRPNTSFCFLDIRSPGLGDTAMYLCATSRKENTEAFFGQGTRLTVV.

This clonotype is large (0.1 to 1%) within its sample. The chain recombines TRBV20-1 with TRBJ1-5, with 7 bases matching TRBD1. Germline trimming cut 5 bases from V and 1 base from J; bases unmatched to any gene: 5. Germline-derived CDR1 and CDR2 are DFQATT and SNEGSKA (reference sequence). This CDR3 has 14 amino acids. The CDR3 loop is CSALTGLSNQPQHF. CDR3 DNA: TGCAGTGCTCTGACAGGGTTGAGCAATCAGCCCCAGCATTTT.

The chain joins TRBV7-2 to TRBJ2-1; 10 bases map to TRBD2. The CDR3 covers 15 residues. The germline V gene has CDR1 SGHTA and CDR2 FQGNSA. V lost 1 base, J lost 6 bases, and 3 bases stayed unmatched. The DNA of the CDR3 is TGTGCCAGCAGCTTAGAGGCTAGCGGGAGCAATGAGCAGTTCTTC. Protein: CASSLEASGSNEQFF.

The chain uses TRBV30 and TRBJ2-1, with 14 bases that match TRBD2. Trimming at V came to 1 base and at J to 14 bases, leaving 10 bases not matched to a gene. The CDR3 runs 15 residues. Germline-derived CDR1 and CDR2 are GTSNPN and SVGIG (reference sequence). The CDR3 DNA sequence: TGTGCCTGGAGTGCCCGACTAGCGGGGGGGTGGGTGGAGTTCTTC. It is translated as CAWSARLAGGWVEFF.

The J gene is TRBJ2-7, the V gene TRBV2; either TRBD1 or TRBD2 may fit D (5 bases each). Trimming removed 6 bases at V and 4 bases at J, with 16 bases between. The CDR3 totals 14 residues. The germline V gene encodes CDR1 SNHLY and CDR2 FYNNEI. This chain's CDR3 is CASSFGRRTYEQYF. The CDR3 DNA reads as TGTGCCAGCAGCTTCGGACGGAGGACATACGAGCAGTACTTC.

Only a few counts were recorded for this clonotype. CDR3 amino acids: CASSLYRGMNGYTF. The CDR3 nucleotides read TGTGCCAGCAGTTTATACAGGGGGATGAATGGCTACACCTTC. The chain is built from TRBV12-3 or TRBV12-4 and TRBJ1-2; 8 nucleotides align to TRBD1. The CDR3 is made up of 14 amino acids. J lost 6 bases, V lost 2 bases, and 5 bases had no gene match.

This clonotype was counted between two and nine times. The gene calls are TRBV19 and TRBJ1-3; possible D gene TRBD1, 6 bases. There are 14 residues in the CDR3. Trimming removed 7 bases from V and 4 bases from J, with 14 bases in between. Germline V gene lookup returns CDR1 LNHDA and CDR2 SQIVND (reference sequence). The CDR3 nucleotides are TGTGCCAGTACCAGGGGAGCCCCAGGAAACACCATATATTTT. This sequence encodes CASTRGAPGNTIYF.

This clonotype has a handful of counts. The chain uses TRBV30 and TRBJ2-2; D might be TRBD1 or TRBD2, each matching 6 bases. V shed 3 bases and J shed 8 bases, with 16 bases lying between them. The germline V gene encodes CDR1 GTSNPN and CDR2 SVGIG (reference sequence). The CDR3 length is 14 residues. The CDR3 region is CAWRGGHSTGELFF. CDR3 coding DNA: TGTGCCTGGAGGGGGGGACACTCCACAGGGGAGCTGTTTTTT.

This clonotype turned up a few times. The rearrangement uses TRBV7-2 and TRBJ1-3; D is ambiguous. The CDR3 totals 14 residues. V lost 0 bases and J lost 6, with 9 bases in between. The germline CDR1 and CDR2 sequences are SGHTA and FQGNSA. This CDR3 is CASSLARAENTIYF. The CDR3 region has the DNA TGTGCCAGCAGCTTAGCGAGGGCAGAAAACACCATATATTTT. Full variable domain (rest looked up from reference TRBV7-2 and TRBJ1-3): GAGVSQSPSNKVTEKGKDVELRCDPISGHTALYWYRQSLGQGLEFLIYFQGNSAPDKSGLPSDRFSAERTGGSVSTLTIQRTQQEDSAVYLCASSLARAENTIYFGEGSWLTVV.

V and J are TRBV6-1 and TRBJ2-2; the D call may be TRBD1 or TRBD2 (6 bases each). Per the germline V gene, CDR1 is MNHNS and CDR2 is SASEGT. Trimming stripped 3 bases from V and 7 bases from J, with 18 bases between. This CDR3 has 16 amino acids. Here the CDR3 reads CASSEMSGGWSGELFF. As DNA, the CDR3 is TGTGCCAGCAGTGAGATGTCCGGGGGCTGGAGCGGGGAGCTGTTTTTT.

This clonotype is labeled as medium-sized (0.01 to 0.1%). J is TRBJ1-2 and V is TRBV7-9, with 8 positions matching TRBD1. This CDR3 has 16 amino acids. Looked up from germline, CDR1 is SEHNR and CDR2 is FQNEAQ (reference sequence). J gave up 3 bases and V 1 base, and 7 bases lay outside the gene matches. In nucleotides, the CDR3 is TGTGCCAGCAGCTTAGATGGACAGGGTGGTTACTATGGCTACACCTTC. Amino acids: CASSLDGQGGYYGYTF.